Listed here are 14 T cell receptor beta chains from one sample, sequenced in a study of T cell responses to AZD1222 COVID-19 vaccine. The table came from immunoSEQ multiplex PCR; TCRdb's copy has only in-frame clones and leaves some out. The sample carries 120,000 to 150,000 clones, around 90% recorded once. The sequenced sample was peripheral blood, obtained on day 0 of AZD1222 vaccination. These receptors all come from an adult in good health.

V is TRBV10-3 and J is TRBJ2-7; TRBD2 matches at 9 bases. The CDR3 length is 15 residues. The germline V gene has CDR1 ENHRY and CDR2 SYGVKD. J lost 1 base, V lost 4 bases, and 5 bases had no gene match. The CDR3 loop reads CAISGPGLASYEQYF. The CDR3 DNA follows: TGTGCCATCAGTGGACCGGGACTAGCTTCCTACGAGCAGTACTTC.

The chain is built from TRBV4-1 and TRBJ2-3, with 8 bases identical to TRBD2. Germline values: CDR1 MGHRA, CDR2 YSYEKL. The CDR3 is 16 residues long. After removal of 1 base from V and 1 base from J, the junction contained 4 bases not matched to a gene. CDR3 in DNA: TGCGCCAGCAGCCAAGGCCCCGGGGGGGGCACAGATACGCAGTATTTT. Protein: CASSQGPGGGTDTQYF.

The V gene is TRBV28, the J gene TRBJ2-5, with D maybe TRBD1 (6 bases). The CDR3 runs to 15 residues. V lost 6 bases to trimming and J lost 4 bases, with 18 bases between them. Looked up from germline, CDR1 is MDHEN and CDR2 is SYDVKM. The CDR3 spells CASSSPQGIPETQYF. The CDR3, as DNA: TGTGCCAGCAGCTCACCTCAGGGGATCCCAGAGACCCAGTACTTC.

To note about this clone: The sample carries other DNA sequences with the same CDR3. The chain has TRBV10-3 and TRBJ1-5, with D uncertain. CDR1 is ENHRY and CDR2 is SYGVKD in the germline V gene. The V and J ends lost 0 bases and 6 bases respectively, with 6 bases between them. This CDR3 is 13 amino acids long. The CDR3, as DNA: TGTGCCATCAGTGAGTCCGACGGTCAGCCCCAGCATTTT. Protein: CAISESDGQPQHF.

The chain combines TRBV6-2 or TRBV6-3 with TRBJ2-5; D not resolved. This CDR3 comprises 15 residues. Germline CDR1 reads MNHEY; CDR2 reads SVGEGT. V was trimmed by 6 bases and J by 4 bases, leaving 18 bases between them. The CDR3 sequence is CASSHTWPPGETQYF. The CDR3 DNA is TGTGCCAGCAGCCATACGTGGCCCCCGGGAGAGACCCAGTACTTC.

The chain joins TRBV5-5 to TRBJ2-7; D is ambiguous. Trimming took 0 bases from V and 0 from J, leaving 10 bases between them. Germline V gene data show CDR1 as SGHKS and CDR2 as YYEKEE (reference sequence). This CDR3 comprises 15 residues. The CDR3 region is CASSLAGGPSYEQYF. The CDR3 nucleotides read TGTGCCAGCAGCTTGGCGGGCGGCCCCTCCTACGAGCAGTACTTC.

This clone was counted once. The CDR3 nucleotides are TGTGCCAGTGCGGACAGGAACTATGGCTACACCTTC. Its translation: CASADRNYGYTF. The chain combines TRBV28 with TRBJ1-2; the match to TRBD1 covers 7 bases. Germline V gene data show CDR1 as MDHEN and CDR2 as SYDVKM. CDR3 length: 12 amino acids. With V trimmed by 9 bases and J by 2 bases, 3 bases remained unmatched.

The gene calls are TRBV7-9 and TRBJ1-1; TRBD1 matches at 7 bases. The V segment lost 0 bases and the J segment 0 bases; nucleotides outside the gene matches: 4. This CDR3 contains 16 residues. CDR1 is SEHNR and CDR2 is FQNEAQ in the germline V gene (reference sequence). CDR3 in amino acids: CASSLAKTGMNTEAFF. In nucleotides, the CDR3 is TGTGCCAGCAGCTTAGCCAAGACAGGGATGAACACTGAAGCTTTCTTT.

The chain combines TRBV6-5 with TRBJ2-3, with 7 positions matching TRBD2. Losses at the gene ends were 8 bases for V and 2 bases for J; bases not matched to a gene: 10. There are 15 residues in the CDR3. The V gene's germline CDR1 is MNHEY and CDR2 SVGAGI. CDR3 sequence reads: CASSWGGSPTDTQYF. The CDR3, as DNA: TGTGCCAGCTCTTGGGGCGGGAGCCCCACAGATACGCAGTATTTT.

V usage is TRBV19 and J usage is TRBJ1-5; unclear D gene. The CDR3 extends over 14 amino acids. Trimming took off 7 bases at V and 4 bases at J, with 14 bases between the two ends. Germline CDR1 is LNHDA and CDR2 is SQIVND (reference sequence). The CDR3 sequence is CASNSQIWNQPQHF. Here the CDR3 DNA reads TGTGCCAGTAATTCCCAGATCTGGAATCAGCCCCAGCATTTT.

This chain connects TRBV2 to TRBJ1-5; a possible D gene is TRBD1 (5 bases). Trimming stripped 0 bases from V and 2 bases from J, with 11 bases between. This CDR3 has 16 residues. Looked up from germline, CDR1 is SNHLY and CDR2 is FYNNEI. The CDR3 nucleotides read TGTGCCAGCAGTGAAGCTCGTGGGGGGGGCAATCAGCCCCAGCATTTT. Translation: CASSEARGGGNQPQHF.

This chain uses TRBV12-5 with TRBJ1-1, with D unclear. CDR3 length: 15 residues. V was pared by 2 bases and J by 4 bases, with 14 bases between. CDR1 and CDR2 (germline): LGHNT, FRNRAP. The CDR3 sequence: CASGLTAHSTTEAFF. For the CDR3, the DNA is TGTGCTAGTGGTTTGACTGCGCATTCAACCACTGAAGCTTTCTTT.

V usage is TRBV9 and J usage is TRBJ2-7; D possibly uses TRBD1 or TRBD2 (5 bases each). CDR1 is SGDLS, CDR2 YYNGEE, per germline. The ends were cut back, 3 bases at V and 2 bases at J, with 15 bases in the middle. CDR3 length equals 15 residues. The CDR3 DNA reads TGTGCCAGCAGCGCGGGGCCCGCGTTGGCCTACGAGCAGTACTTC. Translated: CASSAGPALAYEQYF. Filled out from reference TRBV9 and TRBJ2-7, the complete variable domain reads DSGVTQTPKHLITATGQRVTLRCSPRSGDLSVYWYQQSLDQGLQFLIQYYNGEERAKGNILERFSAQQFPDLHSELNLSSLELGDSALYFCASSAGPALAYEQYFGPGTRLTVT.

This clone occurred a few times. The chain recombines TRBV6-6 with TRBJ1-1; D is ambiguous. V was trimmed by 7 bases and J by 3 bases, leaving 12 bases between them. Per germline, CDR1 MNHNY and CDR2 SVGAGI (reference sequence). CDR3 length: 13 residues. Here the CDR3 reads CASKLEGYTEAFF. The DNA of the CDR3 is TGTGCCAGCAAACTGGAAGGGTACACTGAAGCTTTCTTT.